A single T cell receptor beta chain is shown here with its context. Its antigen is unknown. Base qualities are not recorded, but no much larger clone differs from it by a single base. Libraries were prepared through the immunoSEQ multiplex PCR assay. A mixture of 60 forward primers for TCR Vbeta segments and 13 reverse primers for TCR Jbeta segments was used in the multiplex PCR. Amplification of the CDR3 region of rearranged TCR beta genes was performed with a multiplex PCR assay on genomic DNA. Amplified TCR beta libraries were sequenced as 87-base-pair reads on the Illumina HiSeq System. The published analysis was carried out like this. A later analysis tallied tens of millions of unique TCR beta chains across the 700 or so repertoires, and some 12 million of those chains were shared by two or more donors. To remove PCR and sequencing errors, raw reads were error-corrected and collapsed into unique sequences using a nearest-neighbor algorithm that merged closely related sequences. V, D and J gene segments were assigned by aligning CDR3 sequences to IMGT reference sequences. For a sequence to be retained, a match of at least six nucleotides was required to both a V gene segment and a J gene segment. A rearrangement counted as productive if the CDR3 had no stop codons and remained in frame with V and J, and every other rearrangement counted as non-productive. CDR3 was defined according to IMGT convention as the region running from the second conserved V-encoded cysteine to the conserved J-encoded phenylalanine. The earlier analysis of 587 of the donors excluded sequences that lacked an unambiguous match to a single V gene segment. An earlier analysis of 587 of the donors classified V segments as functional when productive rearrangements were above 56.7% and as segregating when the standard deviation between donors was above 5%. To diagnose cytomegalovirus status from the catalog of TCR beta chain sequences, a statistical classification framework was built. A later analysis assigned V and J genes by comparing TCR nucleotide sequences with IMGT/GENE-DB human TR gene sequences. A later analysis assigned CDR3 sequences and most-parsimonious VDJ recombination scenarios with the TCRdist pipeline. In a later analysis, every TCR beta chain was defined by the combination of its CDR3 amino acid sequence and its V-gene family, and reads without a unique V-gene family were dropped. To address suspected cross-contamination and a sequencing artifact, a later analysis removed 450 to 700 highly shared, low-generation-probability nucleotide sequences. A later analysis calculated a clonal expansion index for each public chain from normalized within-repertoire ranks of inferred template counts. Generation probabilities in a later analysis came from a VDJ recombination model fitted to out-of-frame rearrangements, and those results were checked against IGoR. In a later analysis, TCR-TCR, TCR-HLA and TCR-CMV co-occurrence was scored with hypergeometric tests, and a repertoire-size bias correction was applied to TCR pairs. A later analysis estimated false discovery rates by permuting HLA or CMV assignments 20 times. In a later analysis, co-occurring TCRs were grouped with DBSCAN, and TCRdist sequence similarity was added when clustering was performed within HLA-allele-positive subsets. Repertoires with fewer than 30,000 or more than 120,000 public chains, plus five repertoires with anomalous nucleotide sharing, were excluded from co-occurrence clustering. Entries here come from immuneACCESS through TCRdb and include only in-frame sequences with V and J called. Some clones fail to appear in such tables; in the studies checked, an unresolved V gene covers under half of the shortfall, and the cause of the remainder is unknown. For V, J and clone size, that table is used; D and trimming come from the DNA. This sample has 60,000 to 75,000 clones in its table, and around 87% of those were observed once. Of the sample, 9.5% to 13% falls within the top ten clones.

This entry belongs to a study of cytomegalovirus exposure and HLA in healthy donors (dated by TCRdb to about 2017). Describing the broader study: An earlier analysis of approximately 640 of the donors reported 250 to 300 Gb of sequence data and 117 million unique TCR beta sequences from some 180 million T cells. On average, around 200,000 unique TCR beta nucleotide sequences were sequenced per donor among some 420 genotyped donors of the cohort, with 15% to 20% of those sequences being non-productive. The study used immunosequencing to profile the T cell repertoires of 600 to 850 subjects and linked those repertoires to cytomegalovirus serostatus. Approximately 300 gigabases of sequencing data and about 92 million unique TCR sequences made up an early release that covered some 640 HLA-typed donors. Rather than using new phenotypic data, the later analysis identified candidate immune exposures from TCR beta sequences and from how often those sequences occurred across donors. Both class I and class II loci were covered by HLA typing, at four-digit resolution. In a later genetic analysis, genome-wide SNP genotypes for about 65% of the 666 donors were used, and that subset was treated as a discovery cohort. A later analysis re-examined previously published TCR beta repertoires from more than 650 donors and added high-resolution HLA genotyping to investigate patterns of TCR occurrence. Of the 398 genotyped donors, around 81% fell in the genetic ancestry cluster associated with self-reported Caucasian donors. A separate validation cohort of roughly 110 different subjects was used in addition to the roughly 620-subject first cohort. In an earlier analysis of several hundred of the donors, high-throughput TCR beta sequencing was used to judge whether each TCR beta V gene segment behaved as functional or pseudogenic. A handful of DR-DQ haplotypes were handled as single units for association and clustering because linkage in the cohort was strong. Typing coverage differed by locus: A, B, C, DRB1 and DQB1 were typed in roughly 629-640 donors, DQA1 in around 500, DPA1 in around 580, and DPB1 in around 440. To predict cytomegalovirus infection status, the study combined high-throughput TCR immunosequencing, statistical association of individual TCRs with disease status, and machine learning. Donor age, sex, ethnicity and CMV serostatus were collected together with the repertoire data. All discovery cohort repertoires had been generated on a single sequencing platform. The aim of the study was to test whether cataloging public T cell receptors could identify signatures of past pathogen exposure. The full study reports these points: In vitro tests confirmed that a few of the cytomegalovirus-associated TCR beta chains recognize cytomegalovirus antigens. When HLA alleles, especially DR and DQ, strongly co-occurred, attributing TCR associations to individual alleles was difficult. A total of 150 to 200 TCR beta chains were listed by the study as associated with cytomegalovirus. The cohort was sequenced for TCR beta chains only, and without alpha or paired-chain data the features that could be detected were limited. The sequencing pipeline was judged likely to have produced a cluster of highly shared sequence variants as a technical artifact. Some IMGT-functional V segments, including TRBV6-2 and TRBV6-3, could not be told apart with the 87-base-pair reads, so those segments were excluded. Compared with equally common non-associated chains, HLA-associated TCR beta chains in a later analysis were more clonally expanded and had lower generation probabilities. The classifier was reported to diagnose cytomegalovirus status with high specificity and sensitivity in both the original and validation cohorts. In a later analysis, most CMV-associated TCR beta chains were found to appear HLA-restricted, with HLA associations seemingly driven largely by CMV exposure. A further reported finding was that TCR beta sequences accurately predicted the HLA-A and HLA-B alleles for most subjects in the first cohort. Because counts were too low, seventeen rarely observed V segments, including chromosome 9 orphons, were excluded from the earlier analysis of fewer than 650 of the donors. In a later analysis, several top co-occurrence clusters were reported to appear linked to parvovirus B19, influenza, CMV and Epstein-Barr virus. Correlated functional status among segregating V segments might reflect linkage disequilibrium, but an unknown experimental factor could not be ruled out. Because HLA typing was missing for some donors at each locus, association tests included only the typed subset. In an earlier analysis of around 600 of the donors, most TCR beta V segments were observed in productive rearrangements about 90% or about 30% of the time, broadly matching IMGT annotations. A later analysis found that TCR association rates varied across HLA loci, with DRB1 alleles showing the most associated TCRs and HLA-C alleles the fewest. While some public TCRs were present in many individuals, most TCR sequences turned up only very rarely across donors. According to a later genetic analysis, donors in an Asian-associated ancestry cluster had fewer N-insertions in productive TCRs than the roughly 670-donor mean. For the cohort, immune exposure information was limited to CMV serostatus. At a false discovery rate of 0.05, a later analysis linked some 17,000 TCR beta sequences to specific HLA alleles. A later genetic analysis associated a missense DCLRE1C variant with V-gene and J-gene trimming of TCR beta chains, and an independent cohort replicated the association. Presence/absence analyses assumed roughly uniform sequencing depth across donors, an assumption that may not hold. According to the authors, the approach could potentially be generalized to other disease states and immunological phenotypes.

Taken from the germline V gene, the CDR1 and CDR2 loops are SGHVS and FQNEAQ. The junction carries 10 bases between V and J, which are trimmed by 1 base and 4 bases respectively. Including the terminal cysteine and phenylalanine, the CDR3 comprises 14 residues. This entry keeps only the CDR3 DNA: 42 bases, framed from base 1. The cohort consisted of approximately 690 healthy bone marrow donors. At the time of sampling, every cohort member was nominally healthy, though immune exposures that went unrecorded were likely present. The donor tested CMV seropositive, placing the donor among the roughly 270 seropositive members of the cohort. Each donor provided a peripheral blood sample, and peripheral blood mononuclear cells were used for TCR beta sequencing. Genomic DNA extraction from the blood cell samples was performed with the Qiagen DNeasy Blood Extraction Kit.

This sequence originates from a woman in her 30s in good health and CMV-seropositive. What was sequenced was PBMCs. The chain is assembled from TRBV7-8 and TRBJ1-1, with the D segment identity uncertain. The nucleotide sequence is TGTGCCAGCAGCTTAGTTTCAGGTGGCACTGAAGCTTTCTTT. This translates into CASSLVSGGTEAFF.